This T cell receptor beta chain was documented in a study of shared clonotypes between healthy human individuals. Study-wide findings and caveats: Represented genetic and exposure-history diversity was restricted by having few donors. Clonotype sharing across donors was expected to vary with sequencing depth.

On ten immunoSEQ deep assay plates, unsorted PBMC DNA was sequenced. The data were produced by immunoSEQ multiplex PCR, yet TCRdb's version contains in-frame clones alone and is incomplete. The repertoire holds about 460,000 clones, about 74% seen once, with around 13% in the top ten. With respect to this clone: Its matching antigen is unknown.

This CDR3 spans 15 amino acids. Germline CDR1 SNHLY, CDR2 FYNNEI. Trimming removed 5 bases from V and 2 bases from J, with 13 bases in between. Sequenced sample: PBMCs. This receptor was obtained from a woman aged 40 to 55 in good health. Some clones in this sample may be carry-over from other donors' samples. The chain has TRBV2 and TRBJ2-1, with D possibly TRBD2 on 5 matching bases. CDR3 protein: CASSRALAAYNEQFF. The CDR3 DNA reads as TGTGCCAGCAGTAGGGCTCTAGCAGCCTACAATGAGCAGTTCTTC.